This TCR beta chain was sequenced during a study of T cells expressing NK-cell markers. Turning to this clonotype: Its specificity is not known.

Study-wide results and caveats: A few donors showed these clonotypes also leading the CD3+CD56-NKG2C+ fraction.

Germline V gene data show CDR1 as SGHDN and CDR2 as FVKESK. The CDR3 spans 15 residues. Generation of TCR beta cDNA was performed by 5'RACE template switching incorporating UMIs. TCRdb re-analyzed the 5' RACE reads; it lists each CDR3 protein once, without DNA. The repertoire table contains 150,000 to 200,000 distinct CDR3 sequences. Sample: blood T cells: a sorted CD56 or NKG2C T cell subset, CD4+ or CD8+ T cells, or bulk PBMC T cells (not recorded which). The TCR originated in a man aged 18 to 69 in good health. This chain links TRBV14 with TRBJ2-7; TCRdb's D call, TRBD1, is unchecked because there is no DNA. The CDR3: CASSQVGGRPGEQYF. The entire variable domain, with the rest obtained from reference TRBV14 and TRBJ2-7, is as follows: EAGVTQFPSHSVIEKGQTVTLRCDPISGHDNLYWYRRVMGKEIKFLLHFVKESKQDESGMPNNRFLAERTGGTYSTLKVQPAELEDSGVYFCASSQVGGRPGEQYFGPGTRLTVT.